Each of the 9 T cell receptor beta chains below was sequenced from the same sample in a study of PD-1 blockade in classical Hodgkin lymphoma. This table comes from immunoSEQ multiplex PCR, and its TCRdb copy is limited to in-frame clones, with some not included. The sample includes 50,000 or so clones, about two thirds seen only once; the top ten take approximately 16%. In every patient, relapse followed autologous stem cell transplantation, while exposure to brentuximab vedotin differed. The sequenced sample was peripheral blood mononuclear cells (PBMCs), obtained before the second cycle of nivolumab. The receptor source for this set is a human donor with classical Hodgkin lymphoma.

V usage is TRBV9 and J usage is TRBJ2-2; 13 bases map to TRBD2. Germline V gene sequence: CDR1 SGDLS, CDR2 YYNGEE. The V and J ends lost 4 bases and 5 bases, in that order; junction bases with no gene match: 8. The CDR3 has 17 residues. In DNA form, the CDR3 reads TGTGCCAGCAGCCTCCGACTAGCGGGAGGCGAAACCGGGGAGCTGTTTTTT. It specifies CASSLRLAGGETGELFF.

This chain connects TRBV28 to TRBJ1-1; D not certain. This CDR3 comprises 13 residues. CDR1 is MDHEN and CDR2 is SYDVKM in the germline V gene. Trimming cost V 3 bases and J 5 bases, with 10 bases left between them. The CDR3 DNA is TGTGCCAGCAGTTTGGACGGGCGAACTGAAGCTTTCTTT. Amino acids: CASSLDGRTEAFF.

The rearrangement uses TRBV7-9 and TRBJ1-4; D ambiguous. V was cut by 7 bases and J by 3 bases, with 9 bases left in between. Germline assignment: CDR1 SEHNR and CDR2 FQNEAQ (reference sequence). This CDR3 region has 13 residues. CDR3 coding DNA: TGTGCCAGCACCCCAATACCTAATGAAAAACTGTTTTTT. It codes for CASTPIPNEKLFF.

In this sample, this clone turned up a few times. An end of the junction differs from the germline gene, which may be a read error. This chain connects TRBV4-1 to TRBJ1-1; tentative D call: TRBD1 (5 bases). The germline V gene has CDR1 MGHRA and CDR2 YSYEKL. The CDR3 has 14 residues. The CDR3 is CASSQDQGPGTRSF. Here the CDR3 DNA reads TGCGCCAGCAGCCAAGATCAAGGGCCAGGGACGAGGAGCTTT.

The chain employs TRBV10-1 and TRBJ2-2; 7 bases align to TRBD1. J gave up 0 bases and V 7 bases, and 5 bases lay outside the gene matches. The CDR3 is 15 residues long. The germline CDR1 and CDR2 sequences are WNHNN and SYGVQD (reference sequence). The CDR3 loop reads CASKGTATNTGELFF. The CDR3 region has the DNA TGCGCCAGCAAAGGGACAGCTACGAACACCGGGGAGCTGTTTTTT.

V is TRBV9 and J is TRBJ1-1, with D hard to call. Germline-derived CDR1 and CDR2 are SGDLS and YYNGEE. The germline V and J ends were trimmed by 0 bases and 0 bases, with 3 bases remaining between them. The CDR3 spans 13 residues. The CDR3 reads CASSVGMNTEAFF. The DNA for the CDR3 is TGTGCCAGCAGCGTAGGGATGAACACTGAAGCTTTCTTT.

The chain joins TRBV18 to TRBJ2-7, with unresolved D. Germline CDR1 is KGHSH and CDR2 is LQKENI. Deletions cut 2 bases from V and 1 base from J, with 9 bases between. This CDR3 comprises 14 residues. As DNA, the CDR3 is TGTGCCAGCTCACCATTGGCAGATTCCTACGAGCAGTACTTC. It codes for CASSPLADSYEQYF.

The sample holds a few counts of this clone. This chain uses TRBV11-2 with TRBJ1-3; tentatively, D is TRBD1 (5 bases). The CDR3 length is 15 residues. V dropped 4 bases and J dropped 0 bases, with 10 bases sitting between them. Germline-derived CDR1 and CDR2 are SGHAT and FQNNGV. For the CDR3, the DNA is TGTGCCAGCAGCTCTGGGACGGTCTCTGGAAACACCATATATTTT. Translation: CASSSGTVSGNTIYF.

The chain employs TRBV7-9 and TRBJ1-1, with 8 bases identical to TRBD1. The J segment lost 8 bases and the V segment lost 4 bases, leaving 12 bases of the junction unmatched. This CDR3 contains 15 residues. Germline loops: CDR1 SEHNR, CDR2 FQNEAQ (reference sequence). Written as DNA, the CDR3 is TGTGCCAGCAGCTCCCCGACAGGGGCGATGGAGGAAGCTTTCTTT. Amino acid sequence: CASSSPTGAMEEAFF.